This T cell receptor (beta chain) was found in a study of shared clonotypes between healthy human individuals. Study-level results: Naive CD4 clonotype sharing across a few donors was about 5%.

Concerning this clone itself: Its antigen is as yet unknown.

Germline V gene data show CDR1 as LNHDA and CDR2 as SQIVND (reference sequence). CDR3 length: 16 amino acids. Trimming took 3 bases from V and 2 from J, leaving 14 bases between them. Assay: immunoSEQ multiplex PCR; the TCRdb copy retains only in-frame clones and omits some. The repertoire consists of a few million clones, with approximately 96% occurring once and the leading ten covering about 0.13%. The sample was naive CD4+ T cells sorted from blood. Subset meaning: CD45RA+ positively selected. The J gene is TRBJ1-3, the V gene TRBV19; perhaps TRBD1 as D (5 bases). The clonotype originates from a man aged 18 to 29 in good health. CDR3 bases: TGTGCCAGTAGTATGGGTTCCCCGGGACCTGGAAACACCATATATTTT. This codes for CASSMGSPGPGNTIYF.